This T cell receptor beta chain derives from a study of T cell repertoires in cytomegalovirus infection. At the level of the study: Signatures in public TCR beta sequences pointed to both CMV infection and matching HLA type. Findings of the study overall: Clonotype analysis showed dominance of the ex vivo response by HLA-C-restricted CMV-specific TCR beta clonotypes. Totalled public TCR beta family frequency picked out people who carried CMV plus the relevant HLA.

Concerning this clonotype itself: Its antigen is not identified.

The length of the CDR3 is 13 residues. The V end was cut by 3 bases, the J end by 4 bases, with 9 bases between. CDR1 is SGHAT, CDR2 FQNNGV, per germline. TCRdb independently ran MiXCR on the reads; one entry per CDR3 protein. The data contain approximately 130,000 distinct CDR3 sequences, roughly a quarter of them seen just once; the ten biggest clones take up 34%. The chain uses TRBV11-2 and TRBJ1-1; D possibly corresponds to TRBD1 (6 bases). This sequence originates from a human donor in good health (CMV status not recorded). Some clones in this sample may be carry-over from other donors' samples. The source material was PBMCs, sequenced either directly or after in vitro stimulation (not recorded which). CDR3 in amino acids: CASSFQGTTEAFF. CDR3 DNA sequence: TGTGCCAGCAGCTTCCAGGGGACCACTGAAGCTTTCTTT.